The source of this T cell receptor (beta chain) is a study of CD8 T cells in ankylosing spondylitis. Study conclusions and caveats: In ankylosing spondylitis blood, a motif of seven to nine highly homologous TCR beta variants appeared characteristic.

Trimming took 0 bases from V and 0 from J, leaving 13 bases between them. CDR3 size: 16 residues. The germline V gene encodes CDR1 DFQATT and CDR2 SNEGSKA (reference sequence). On this clonotype: Its antigen is still unknown.

In making TCR beta libraries, quantitative 5'-RACE with molecular barcodes was used. Each CDR3 protein is one row after TCRdb ran MiXCR on the 5' RACE reads. The repertoire holds under 250,000 distinct CDR3 sequences, with 32% as singletons. The receptor was derived from a male donor with ankylosing spondylitis or in good health (not recorded which). The gene calls are TRBV20-1 and TRBJ2-3; no firm D call. Material: blood, either unsorted or a sorted T cell fraction (not recorded which). In DNA form, the CDR3 reads TGCAGTGCTAGAGACCTACACGGCCCTAGCACAGATACGCAGTATTTT. It translates to CSARDLHGPSTDTQYF.